One sample yielded the 23 T cell receptor beta chains listed below, sequenced in a study of cytotoxic CD8 clonotypes in ibrutinib-treated CLL. TCRdb's copy holds only in-frame clones and misses some; the assay was immunoSEQ multiplex PCR. The sample records approximately 150,000 clones, approximately 84% being singletons. Sequencing was performed on PBMCs, taken after 24 months of ibrutinib treatment. The receptors originated from a human donor with chronic lymphocytic leukemia.

As DNA, the CDR3 is TGTGCCAGCAGGGAAGTCTCCAATGAGCAGTTCTTC. It is translated as CASREVSNEQFF. The chain employs TRBV7-2 and TRBJ2-1, with D unresolved. Trimming left V 6 bases short and J 6 bases short, with 9 bases between. The CDR3 contains 12 residues. In germline, CDR1 is SGHTA, CDR2 FQGNSA.

The chain links TRBV4-2 to TRBJ1-2; unclear D gene. The germline V gene encodes CDR1 LGHNA and CDR2 YNFKEQ. The V and J ends lost 1 base and 3 bases respectively, with 21 bases between them. The CDR3 sequence is 18 residues long. This CDR3 reads CASSQAPPDASMDYGYTF. The CDR3 nucleotides are TGTGCCAGCAGCCAAGCACCCCCGGACGCCTCGATGGACTATGGCTACACCTTC.

The rearrangement links TRBV4-2 to TRBJ2-1, with 9 bases that match TRBD1. CDR1 is LGHNA, CDR2 YNFKEQ, per germline. The V segment lost 1 base and the J segment 2 bases; nucleotides outside the gene matches: 9. The CDR3 contains 18 residues. DNA for the CDR3: TGTGCCAGCAGCCAAGTGTGGGGGGGACAGGGCGCCTACAATGAGCAGTTCTTC. It encodes CASSQVWGGQGAYNEQFF.

V is TRBV7-2 and J is TRBJ1-4; maybe TRBD1 (5 bases). The CDR3 is 15 amino acids. Germline V gene sequence: CDR1 SGHTA, CDR2 FQGNSA. V was clipped by 4 bases and J by 4 bases, with 13 bases between them. The CDR3 reads CASSSSPGGNEKLFF. The CDR3 coding sequence is TGTGCCAGCAGCTCGTCCCCGGGGGGTAATGAAAAACTGTTTTTT.

This chain joins TRBV2 and TRBJ1-5; no firm D call. The CDR3 spans 15 residues. Trimming pared 6 bases from V and 0 bases from J, leaving 12 bases between. Germline values: CDR1 SNHLY, CDR2 FYNNEI. The CDR3 spells CASRGNTDSNQPQHF. The CDR3 coding sequence is TGTGCCAGCAGGGGGAATACAGATAGCAATCAGCCCCAGCATTTT.

V is TRBV30 and J is TRBJ1-2; a weak D match, TRBD1 (6 bases). Germline-derived CDR1 and CDR2 are GTSNPN and SVGIG (reference sequence). The ends were cut back, 0 bases at V and 0 bases at J, with 11 bases in the middle. This CDR3 is built from 15 residues. The CDR3 loop reads CAWSVLTGANYGYTF. For the CDR3, the DNA is TGTGCCTGGAGTGTACTGACAGGTGCTAACTATGGCTACACCTTC.

Of note for this clone: Sequence at one end of the junction differs from germline and may be a read error. This chain uses TRBV20-1 with TRBJ2-5, with 7 nucleotides matching TRBD2. CDR3 length equals 8 residues. Germline CDR1 and CDR2: DFQATT and SNEGSKA (reference sequence). DNA for the CDR3: TGCAGTGTCCCCGCGGGAGACTTC. The encoded protein is CSVPAGDF.

This clone was counted many times. The gene calls are TRBV9 and TRBJ2-2; 8 positions agree with TRBD2. Trimming took 3 bases from V and 0 from J; bases not matched to a gene: 4. There are 16 residues in the CDR3. CDR1 SGDLS and CDR2 YYNGEE come from the germline V gene. In DNA form, the CDR3 reads TGTGCCAGCAGCGCCCAAGCGGGGGCGAACACCGGGGAGCTGTTTTTT. Its translation: CASSAQAGANTGELFF.

This clone was recorded only once. The CDR3 coding sequence is TGTGCCAGCAGCTCGGGACGGCTAAATTCACCCCTCCACTTT. Encoded protein: CASSSGRLNSPLHF. The rearrangement uses TRBV7-3 and TRBJ1-6, with D tentatively TRBD1 (5 bases). Germline V lookup: CDR1 SGHTA, CDR2 FQGTGA. Trimming stripped 4 bases from V and 7 bases from J, with 11 bases between. There are 14 residues in the CDR3.

The sample holds a few counts of this clone. The chain couples TRBV15 to TRBJ2-7; no definite D call. Trimming removed 0 bases at V and 0 bases at J, with 12 bases between. The CDR3 is 16 amino acids. Germline loops: CDR1 LNHNV, CDR2 YYDKDF (reference sequence). Written as DNA, the CDR3 is TGTGCCACCAGCAGAGATGGGGTCCCATACTCCTACGAGCAGTACTTC. Its protein product is CATSRDGVPYSYEQYF.

The chain joins TRBV7-9 to TRBJ1-2, with 10 bases that match TRBD1. CDR3 length equals 13 residues. Germline assignment: CDR1 SEHNR and CDR2 FQNEAQ (reference sequence). V trimming: 5 bases; J trimming: 6 bases; junction bases outside the gene matches: 3. For the CDR3, the DNA is TGTGCCAGCAGCGAAGGACAGGGGGATGGCTACACCTTC. Translation gives CASSEGQGDGYTF.

V usage is TRBV7-6 and J usage is TRBJ2-2, with 9 nucleotides matching TRBD2. Looked up from germline, CDR1 is SGHVS and CDR2 is FNYEAQ. The trim removed 2 bases at V and 3 bases at J, leaving 4 bases unmatched. The CDR3 runs to 16 residues. The CDR3 DNA reads as TGTGCCAGCAGCTTACAAGCGGGAGGTTACACCGGGGAGCTGTTTTTT. Translation: CASSLQAGGYTGELFF.

The rearrangement links TRBV4-1 to TRBJ2-7; D unclear. CDR3 length: 14 amino acids. Germline V gene data show CDR1 as MGHRA and CDR2 as YSYEKL. The V and J ends lost 0 bases and 3 bases respectively, with 9 bases between them. The CDR3 is CASSQDYNDYEQYF. DNA for the CDR3: TGCGCCAGCAGCCAAGATTATAACGACTACGAGCAGTACTTC.

The chain links TRBV12-5 to TRBJ1-2; D unclear. Trimming stripped 0 bases from V and 3 bases from J, with 8 bases between. Germline CDR1 reads LGHNT; CDR2 reads FRNRAP. CDR3 size: 14 residues. The CDR3 nucleotides read TGTGCTAGTGGTTTGGTAGGACGGGACTATGGCTACACCTTC. Translating gives CASGLVGRDYGYTF.

The chain uses TRBV6-5 and TRBJ1-5, with D uncertain. V lost 6 bases, J lost 0 bases, and 12 bases lay in between. CDR3 size: 15 residues. Germline V lookup: CDR1 MNHEY, CDR2 SVGAGI. The CDR3 nucleotides are TGTGCCAGCAGCCGTGAGAGGAATAGCAATCAGCCCCAGCATTTT. This gives the protein CASSRERNSNQPQHF.

This clone came up once. V gene TRBV30 combines with J gene TRBJ2-4, with TRBD2 identical over 12 bases. The CDR3 length is 13 residues. The germline CDR1 and CDR2 sequences are GTSNPN and SVGIG (reference sequence). Germline trimming cut 5 bases from V and 6 bases from J; bases unmatched to any gene: 2. In DNA form, the CDR3 reads TGTGCCTGGCTACTAGCGGGAGGAAACATTCAGTACTTC. Translating it yields CAWLLAGGNIQYF.

This clone was seen just once. This chain links TRBV7-2 with TRBJ1-1; D call uncertain. Trimming shortened V by 3 bases and J by 4 bases, and 12 bases separated the two germline ends. In germline, CDR1 is SGHTA, CDR2 FQGNSA. The CDR3 spans 14 residues. The CDR3 sequence is CASSFGGPLTEAFF. As DNA, the CDR3 is TGTGCCAGCAGCTTTGGAGGTCCCCTCACTGAAGCTTTCTTT.

The V call is TRBV6-1, the J call TRBJ2-3, with D possibly matching TRBD2 (5 bases). Deletions cut 3 bases from V and 0 bases from J, with 10 bases between. The germline gives CDR1 MNHNS, CDR2 SASEGT. This CDR3 contains 15 residues. CDR3 region: CASSDRRTSTDTQYF. The CDR3 DNA sequence: TGTGCCAGCAGTGATCGTAGGACTAGCACAGATACGCAGTATTTT.

The V call is TRBV4-2, the J call TRBJ2-1; 11 nucleotides line up with TRBD1. V was pared by 4 bases and J by 5 bases, with 7 bases of the junction left unmatched. This CDR3 is 16 amino acids long. The germline V gene encodes CDR1 LGHNA and CDR2 YNFKEQ. CDR3 amino acids: CASSRWDRGTNNEQFF. Here the CDR3 DNA reads TGTGCCAGCAGCCGTTGGGACAGGGGGACGAACAATGAGCAGTTCTTC.

This clone showed up just a few times. The chain recombines TRBV2 with TRBJ1-5; 8 bases match TRBD1. The CDR3 consists of 15 residues. J lost 3 bases, V lost 4 bases, and 5 bases had no gene match. The germline V gene has CDR1 SNHLY and CDR2 FYNNEI. CDR3 loop: CASSVKTGANQPQHF. The CDR3 DNA reads as TGTGCCAGCAGTGTAAAGACAGGGGCCAATCAGCCCCAGCATTTT.

V and J are TRBV7-2 and TRBJ1-5; possibly TRBD1 for D (6 bases). This CDR3 is built from 15 residues. In germline, CDR1 is SGHTA, CDR2 FQGNSA. Trimming took off 4 bases at V and 5 bases at J, with 15 bases between the two ends. CDR3 region: CASSSPRGADQPQHF. The CDR3 DNA reads as TGTGCCAGCAGCTCCCCGAGGGGGGCCGATCAGCCCCAGCATTTT.

V is TRBV4-1 and J is TRBJ2-3, with TRBD2 matching over 7 bases. The CDR3 length is 16 residues. The germline gives CDR1 MGHRA, CDR2 YSYEKL. Losses at the gene ends were 4 bases for V and 0 bases for J; bases not matched to a gene: 7. CDR3 amino acids: CASSLGLGISTDTQYF. The CDR3 region has the DNA TGCGCCAGCAGCCTAGGACTAGGGATCAGCACAGATACGCAGTATTTT.

J is TRBJ2-3 and V is TRBV28; D is perhaps TRBD1 or TRBD2 (5 bases each). V dropped 3 bases and J dropped 4 bases, with 8 bases sitting between them. Germline V CDR1 and CDR2: MDHEN, SYDVKM. There are 13 residues in the CDR3. The CDR3 spells CASSFGASDTQYF. The CDR3 DNA reads as TGTGCCAGCAGTTTCGGGGCCTCAGATACGCAGTATTTT. Variable domain in full (rest from reference TRBV28 and TRBJ2-3): DVKVTQSSRYLVKRTGEKVFLECVQDMDHENMFWYRQDPGLGLRLIYFSYDVKMKEKGDIPEGYSVSREKKERFSLILESASTNQTSMYLCASSFGASDTQYFGPGTRLTVL.